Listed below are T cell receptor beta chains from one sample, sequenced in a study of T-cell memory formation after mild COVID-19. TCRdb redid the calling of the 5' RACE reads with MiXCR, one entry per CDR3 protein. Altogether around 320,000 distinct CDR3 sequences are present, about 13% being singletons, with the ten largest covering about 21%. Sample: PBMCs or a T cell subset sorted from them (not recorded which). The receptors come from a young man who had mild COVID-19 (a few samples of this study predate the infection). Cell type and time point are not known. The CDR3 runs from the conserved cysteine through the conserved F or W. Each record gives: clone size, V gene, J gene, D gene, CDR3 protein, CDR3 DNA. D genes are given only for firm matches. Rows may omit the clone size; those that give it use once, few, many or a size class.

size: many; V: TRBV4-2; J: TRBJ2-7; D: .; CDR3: CASSQDLQGSYEQYF; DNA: TGTGCCAGCAGCCAAGATCTTCAGGGGTCGTACGAGCAGTACTTC
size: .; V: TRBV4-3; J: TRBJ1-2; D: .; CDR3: CASSQDRSGPYYGYTF; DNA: TGCGCCAGCAGCCAAGACCGCTCGGGACCGTACTATGGCTACACCTTC
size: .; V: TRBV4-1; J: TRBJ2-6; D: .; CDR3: CASSQVASAILSGANVLTF; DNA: TGCGCCAGCAGCCAAGTGGCTAGCGCGATCCTCTCTGGGGCCAACGTCCTGACTTTC
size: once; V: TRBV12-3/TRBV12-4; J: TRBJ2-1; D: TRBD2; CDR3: CASRSGVQFF; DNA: TGTGCCAGCAGGAGCGGGGTTCAGTTCTTC
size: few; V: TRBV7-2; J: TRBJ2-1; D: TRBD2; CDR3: CASSSGLAGGTGEQFF; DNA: TGTGCCAGCAGCTCCGGACTAGCGGGGGGCACGGGTGAGCAGTTCTTC
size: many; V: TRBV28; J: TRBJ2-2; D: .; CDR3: CASISRTGELFF; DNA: TGTGCCAGCATTTCGCGGACCGGGGAGCTGTTTTTT
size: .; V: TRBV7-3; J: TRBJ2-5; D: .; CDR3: CASSLGRLGETQYF; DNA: TGTGCCAGCAGCTTAGGGAGGCTGGGGGAGACCCAGTACTTC
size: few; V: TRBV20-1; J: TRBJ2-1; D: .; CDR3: CSARDTGYNEQFF; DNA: TGCAGTGCTAGAGATACAGGCTACAATGAGCAGTTCTTC
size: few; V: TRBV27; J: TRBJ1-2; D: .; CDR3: CASSLSTGLDGYTF; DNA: TGTGCCAGCAGTTTATCAACAGGGTTGGATGGCTACACCTTC
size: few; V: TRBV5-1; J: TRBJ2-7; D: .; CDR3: CASSDRRSSYEQYF; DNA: TGCGCCAGCAGTGATCGGAGAAGCTCCTACGAGCAGTACTTC
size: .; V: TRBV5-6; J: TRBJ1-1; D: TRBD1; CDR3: CASSFRTGKEAFF; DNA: TGTGCCAGCAGCTTCCGGACAGGGAAAGAAGCTTTCTTT
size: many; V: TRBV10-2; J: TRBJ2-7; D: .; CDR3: CASTHNSYEQYF; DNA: TGCGCCAGCACGCACAACTCCTACGAGCAGTACTTC
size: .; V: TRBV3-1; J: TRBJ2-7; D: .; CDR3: CASSQDLNFEQYF; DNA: TGTGCCAGCAGCCAAGATCTAAACTTCGAGCAGTACTTC
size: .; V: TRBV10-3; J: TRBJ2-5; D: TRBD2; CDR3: CAISLGLAGETQYF; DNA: TGTGCCATCAGTCTCGGACTAGCTGGGGAGACCCAGTACTTC
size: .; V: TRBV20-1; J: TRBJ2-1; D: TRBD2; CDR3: CSARRPGTTAYNEQFF; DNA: TGCAGTGCTAGACGTCCCGGGACTACCGCCTACAATGAGCAGTTCTTC
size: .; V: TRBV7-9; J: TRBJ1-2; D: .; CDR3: CASSATRDTSNYGYTF; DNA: TGTGCCAGCAGCGCTACACGGGACACCTCTAACTATGGCTACACCTTC
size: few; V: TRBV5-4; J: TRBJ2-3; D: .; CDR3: CASSFRVPSTDTQYF; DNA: TGTGCCAGCAGCTTTCGGGTACCAAGCACAGATACGCAGTATTTT
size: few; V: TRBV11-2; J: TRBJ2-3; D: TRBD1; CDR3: CASSSYPDGTGDTQYF; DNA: TGTGCCAGCAGCTCCTATCCTGACGGGACAGGGGATACGCAGTATTTT
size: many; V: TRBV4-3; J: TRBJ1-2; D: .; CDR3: CASSQGGGDRYGYTF; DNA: TGCGCCAGCAGCCAAGGGGGAGGTGACCGCTATGGCTACACCTTC
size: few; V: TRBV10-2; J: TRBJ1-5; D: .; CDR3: CASGGGNQPQHF; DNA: TGCGCCAGCGGGGGTGGCAATCAGCCCCAGCATTTT
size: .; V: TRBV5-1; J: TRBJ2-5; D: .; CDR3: CASSVRPMTPPGEFETQYF; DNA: TGCGCCAGCAGCGTTCGGCCTATGACCCCCCCAGGGGAGTTCGAGACCCAGTACTTC
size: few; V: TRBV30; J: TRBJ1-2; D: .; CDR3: CAWRGIEPNYGYTF; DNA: TGTGCCTGGAGAGGGATCGAACCTAACTATGGCTACACCTTC
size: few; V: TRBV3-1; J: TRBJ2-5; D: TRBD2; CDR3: CASSQDIEGLDIQETQYF; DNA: TGTGCCAGCAGCCAAGATATCGAGGGACTAGACATCCAAGAGACCCAGTACTTC
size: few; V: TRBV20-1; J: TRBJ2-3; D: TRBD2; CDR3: CSARLASGGPDTQYF; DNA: TGCAGTGCTAGACTGGCCAGCGGGGGGCCAGATACGCAGTATTTT
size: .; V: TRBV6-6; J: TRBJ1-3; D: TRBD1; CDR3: CASSYITGDAGNTIYF; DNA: TGTGCCAGCAGTTACATAACAGGGGACGCTGGAAACACCATATATTTT
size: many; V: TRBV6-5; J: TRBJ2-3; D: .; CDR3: CASLSHSTDTQYF; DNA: TGTGCCAGCCTATCCCATAGCACAGATACGCAGTATTTT
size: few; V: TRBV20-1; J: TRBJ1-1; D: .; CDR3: CSARQTQGTEAFF; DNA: TGCAGTGCTCGCCAGACCCAGGGGACTGAAGCTTTCTTT
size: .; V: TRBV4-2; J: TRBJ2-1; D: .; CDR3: CASSQGGAVAGYNEQFF; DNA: TGTGCCAGCAGCCAAGGGGGGGCGGTAGCAGGATACAATGAGCAGTTCTTC
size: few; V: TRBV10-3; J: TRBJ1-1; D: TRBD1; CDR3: CAIGQAGTEAFF; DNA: TGTGCCATCGGACAGGCGGGCACTGAAGCTTTCTTT
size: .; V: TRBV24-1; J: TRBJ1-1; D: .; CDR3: CATSDLENTEAFF; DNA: TGTGCCACCAGTGATTTGGAGAACACTGAAGCTTTCTTT
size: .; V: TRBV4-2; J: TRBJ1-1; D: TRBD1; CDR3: CASSQPGQGSEAFF; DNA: TGTGCCAGCAGCCAACCGGGACAGGGCTCTGAAGCTTTCTTT
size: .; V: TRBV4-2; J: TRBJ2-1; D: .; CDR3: CASSHILGGEGSYNEQFF; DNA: TGTGCCAGCAGCCACATCCTGGGCGGGGAAGGCTCCTACAATGAGCAGTTCTTC
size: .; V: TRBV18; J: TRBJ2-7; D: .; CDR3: CASSPHSWDEQYF; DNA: TGTGCCAGCTCACCTCACTCCTGGGACGAGCAGTACTTC
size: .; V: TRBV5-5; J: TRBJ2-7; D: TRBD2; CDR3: CASSSDGTSPYEQYF; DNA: TGTGCCAGCAGCTCAGACGGGACTAGCCCCTACGAGCAGTACTTC
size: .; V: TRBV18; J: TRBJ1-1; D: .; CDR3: CASSPSQNTEAFF; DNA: TGTGCCAGCTCACCATCCCAGAACACTGAAGCTTTCTTT
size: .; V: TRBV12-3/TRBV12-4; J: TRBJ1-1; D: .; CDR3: CASTQQETGAFF; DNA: TGTGCCAGCACCCAACAGGAGACGGGGGCTTTCTTT
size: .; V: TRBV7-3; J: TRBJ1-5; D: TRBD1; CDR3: CASSQGAYQPQHF; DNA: TGTGCCAGCAGCCAGGGGGCTTACCAGCCCCAGCATTTT
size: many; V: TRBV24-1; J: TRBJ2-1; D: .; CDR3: CATSQWNEQFF; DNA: TGTGCCACCAGCCAGTGGAATGAGCAGTTCTTC
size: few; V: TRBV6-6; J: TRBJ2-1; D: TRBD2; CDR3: CASRDLAGGYNEQFF; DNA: TGTGCCAGCAGGGACCTAGCGGGGGGGTACAATGAGCAGTTCTTC
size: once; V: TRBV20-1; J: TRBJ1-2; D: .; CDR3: CSARVSQGNYGYTF; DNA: TGCAGTGCTAGAGTTTCCCAGGGGAACTATGGCTACACCTTC
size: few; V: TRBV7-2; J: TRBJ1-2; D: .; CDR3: CASTPPTAFYGYTF; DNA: TGTGCCAGCACTCCTCCAACAGCGTTCTATGGCTACACCTTC
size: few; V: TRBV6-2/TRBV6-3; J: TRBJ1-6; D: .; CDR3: CASSYESSYNSPLHF; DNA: TGTGCCAGCAGTTACGAGAGCTCCTATAATTCACCCCTCCACTTT
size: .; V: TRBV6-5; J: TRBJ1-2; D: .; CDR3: CASSYVSGDGYTF; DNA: TGTGCCAGCAGTTACGTTTCCGGGGATGGCTACACCTTC
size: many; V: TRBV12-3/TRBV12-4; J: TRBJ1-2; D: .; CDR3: CASSSYRDGPYGYTF; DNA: TGTGCCAGCAGTTCTTACCGGGACGGGCCCTATGGCTACACCTTC
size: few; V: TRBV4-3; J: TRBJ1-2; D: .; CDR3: CASSQDGESYGYTF; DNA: TGCGCCAGCAGCCAAGATGGGGAATCCTATGGCTACACCTTC
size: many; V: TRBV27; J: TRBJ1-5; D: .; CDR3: CASSSINGVGQPQHF; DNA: TGTGCCAGCAGTTCAATAAACGGGGTCGGGCAGCCCCAGCATTTT
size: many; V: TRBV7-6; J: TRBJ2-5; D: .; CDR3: CASSLAQKSETQYF; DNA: TGTGCCAGCAGCTTAGCGCAGAAATCGGAGACCCAGTACTTC
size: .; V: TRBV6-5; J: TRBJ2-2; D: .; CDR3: CASSYSSAGELFF; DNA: TGTGCCAGCAGTTACTCGAGCGCCGGGGAGCTGTTTTTT
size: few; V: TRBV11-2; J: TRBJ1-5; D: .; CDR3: CASSSGSHSNQPQHF; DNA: TGTGCCAGCAGCAGCGGGTCCCATAGCAATCAGCCCCAGCATTTT
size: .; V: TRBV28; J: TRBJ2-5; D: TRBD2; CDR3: CASSLGRGGFQETQYF; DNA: TGTGCCAGCAGTTTGGGGCGGGGGGGATTTCAAGAGACCCAGTACTTC
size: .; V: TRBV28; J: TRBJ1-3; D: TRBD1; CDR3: CASRSTGAPGNTIYF; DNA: TGTGCCAGCAGGTCTACAGGGGCTCCTGGAAACACCATATATTTT
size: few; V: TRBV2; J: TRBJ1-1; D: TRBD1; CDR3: CASSIGGLNTEAFF; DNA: TGTGCCAGCAGTATAGGGGGCCTGAACACTGAAGCTTTCTTT
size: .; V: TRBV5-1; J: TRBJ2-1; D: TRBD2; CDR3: CASSPSAGGYNEQFF; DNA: TGCGCCAGCAGCCCCTCGGCGGGGGGGTACAATGAGCAGTTCTTC
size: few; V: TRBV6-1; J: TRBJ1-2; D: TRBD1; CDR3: CASSEVGPWDRAYGYTF; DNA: TGTGCCAGCAGTGAAGTGGGACCCTGGGACAGGGCCTATGGCTACACCTTC
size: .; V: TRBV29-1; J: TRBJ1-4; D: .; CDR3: CSGLNVGKLFF; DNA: TGCAGCGGCCTTAACGTCGGAAAACTGTTTTTT
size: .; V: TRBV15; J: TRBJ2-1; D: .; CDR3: CATSRDAGEQFF; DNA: TGTGCCACCAGCAGAGATGCGGGGGAGCAGTTCTTC
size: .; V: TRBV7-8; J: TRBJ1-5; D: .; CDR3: CASSARGTVNQPQHF; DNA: TGTGCCAGCAGCGCGCGGGGGACGGTGAATCAGCCCCAGCATTTT
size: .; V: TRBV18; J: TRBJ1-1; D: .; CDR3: CASSPPLRGYTEAFF; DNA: TGTGCCAGCTCACCACCTTTGAGAGGGTACACTGAAGCTTTCTTT
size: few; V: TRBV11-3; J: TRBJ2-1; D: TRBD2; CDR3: CASSSDGLGDNEQFF; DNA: TGTGCCAGCAGCTCAGACGGACTAGGGGACAATGAGCAGTTCTTC
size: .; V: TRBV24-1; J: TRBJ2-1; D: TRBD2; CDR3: CATSTSGGPYNEQFF; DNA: TGTGCCACCTCTACTAGCGGGGGACCTTACAATGAGCAGTTCTTC